This entry describes one T cell receptor (beta chain). The V gene lost 5 bases and the J gene lost 1 base, with 11 bases spanning the gap. The CDR3 totals 14 residues. Germline V CDR1 and CDR2: PRHDT, FYEKMQ (reference sequence). The entry originates in a study of blood T cell repertoires in COVID-19. As handled by the study authors: Quantification of nucleated cells was approximated via reference gene primer amplification. TCRdb's copy holds only in-frame clones and misses some; the assay was immunoSEQ multiplex PCR. V and J calls and clone size are those listed in that table; D and trimming were worked out from the DNA. The sample has a few hundred thousand clones; 90% are singletons.

This rearrangement joins TRBV13 to TRBJ1-1; D gene unclear. The sample comprised PBMCs or T cells enriched from blood (not recorded which). The receptor was isolated from a man aged 18-30 years who had recovered from COVID-19. DNA of the CDR3: TGTGCCAGCAGCCAGATGCAGGAGAACACTGAAGCTTTCTTT. Its translation is CASSQMQENTEAFF.